These T cell receptor beta chains were read from a single sample in a study of T cells after posttransplantation cyclophosphamide. The table came from immunoSEQ multiplex PCR; TCRdb's copy has only in-frame clones and leaves some out. The table has about 52,000 clones, approximately 94% seen once. The sequencing input was PBMCs. These receptors were collected from a woman aged 25 to 39 in good health and a related stem cell transplant donor. CDR3s include the opening cysteine and the closing phenylalanine or tryptophan. The D gene is left open where the match is weak. Clone size is not always given. Where it is, it says once, few, many or a class for expanded clones.

J gene | clone size | D gene | V gene | CDR3 DNA | CDR3 protein
TRBJ1-5 | - | TRBD1 | TRBV19 | TGTGCCAGTAGTCCGGACAGGGAGGGCAATCAGCCCCAGCATTTT | CASSPDREGNQPQHF
TRBJ2-2 | - | TRBD2 | TRBV28 | TGTGCCAGCAGGCCAACTAGCGGAAACAACGGGGAGCTGTTTTTT | CASRPTSGNNGELFF
TRBJ1-4 | - | - | TRBV5-5 | TGTGCCAGCAGCTTGGCACAGGCTGACGGAAAACTGTTTTTT | CASSLAQADGKLFF
TRBJ2-3 | - | - | TRBV6-4 | TGTGCCAGCAGTGACGGGACTGGGCATAGCACAGATACGCAGTATTTT | CASSDGTGHSTDTQYF
TRBJ2-1 | once | - | TRBV5-1 | TGCGCCAGCAGCTCCGGAAGGGGGTACAATGAGCAGTTCTTC | CASSSGRGYNEQFF
TRBJ2-2 | - | TRBD2 | TRBV4-2 | TGTGCCAGCAGCCAAGAAGGAAGCGGGGGGGTGAACACCGGGGAGCTGTTTTTT | CASSQEGSGGVNTGELFF
TRBJ1-4 | - | - | TRBV4-1 | TGCGCCAGCAGCCGCCCGCCCAGGGGAAAAACTAATGAAAAACTGTTTTTT | CASSRPPRGKTNEKLFF
TRBJ2-1 | - | TRBD1 | TRBV16 | TGTGCCAGCAGCCAACCCCGGGACAGGGGGTTCATTGAGCAGTTCTTC | CASSQPRDRGFIEQFF
TRBJ1-1 | - | - | TRBV6-1 | TGTGCCAGCAGCCACAGGGCGAACACTGAAGCTTTCTTT | CASSHRANTEAFF
TRBJ2-7 | - | TRBD1 | TRBV2 | TGTGCCAGCAATGTAGGCGGGCAGGGGGCCAACGAGCAGTACTTC | CASNVGGQGANEQYF
TRBJ1-1 | - | - | TRBV5-1 | TGCGCCAGCAGCGACATCAGGAGGACTGAAGCTTTCTTT | CASSDIRRTEAFF
TRBJ2-7 | - | TRBD2 | TRBV7-2 | TGTGCCAGCAGGTGGACTAGCGGGACCTACTCCTACGAGCAGTACTTC | CASRWTSGTYSYEQYF
TRBJ1-2 | - | - | TRBV6-6 | TGTGCCAGCAGTAGACAGGAGATTTATGGCTACACCTTC | CASSRQEIYGYTF
TRBJ1-2 | once | TRBD1 | TRBV4-3 | TGCGCCAGCAGCCCCCCGGGACAGTCCTCGTATGGCTACACCTTC | CASSPPGQSSYGYTF
TRBJ1-2 | - | TRBD1 | TRBV6-6 | TGTGCCAGCAGTTACTCTCCACAGGGGGGGGAGGATGGCTACACCTTC | CASSYSPQGGEDGYTF
TRBJ1-6 | - | TRBD1 | TRBV28 | TGTGCCAGCAGTTTAGGGACAGGGTACTATAATTCACCCCTCCACTTT | CASSLGTGYYNSPLHF
TRBJ1-4 | - | - | TRBV7-9 | TGTGCCAGCACCCCCTCCCTCGATGAAAAACTGTTTTTT | CASTPSLDEKLFF
TRBJ1-2 | - | - | TRBV18 | TGTGCCAGCGCCGACGGAGCTAACTATGGCTACACCTTC | CASADGANYGYTF
TRBJ1-2 | - | TRBD1 | TRBV19 | TGTGCCAGTAGTGAGGTCGGGACAGGACTCTATGGCTACACCTTC | CASSEVGTGLYGYTF
TRBJ1-2 | - | - | TRBV21-1 | TGTGCCAGCAGCATACAGGGTGACTATGGCTACACCTTC | CASSIQGDYGYTF
TRBJ2-7 | - | TRBD1 | TRBV19 | TGTGCCAGTAACGGCAGGGGGCTCCACGAGCAGTACTTC | CASNGRGLHEQYF
TRBJ2-7 | - | TRBD1 | TRBV7-6 | TGTGCCAGCAGCTTACGGACAGGGTCTGTCGAGCAGTACTTC | CASSLRTGSVEQYF
TRBJ1-5 | many | TRBD1 | TRBV7-2 | TGTGCCAGCAGCCTCTACAGGGGAGAAAGTCAGCCCCAGCATTTT | CASSLYRGESQPQHF
TRBJ1-1 | - | - | TRBV6-1 | TGTGCCAGCAGAGCCGAGGGATGGGGTAACACTGAAGCTTTCTTT | CASRAEGWGNTEAFF
TRBJ2-3 | - | - | TRBV6-1 | TGTGCCAGCAGTGAGTCCCGCGACTACTTAGCTGCGCAGTATTTT | CASSESRDYLAAQYF
TRBJ1-1 | - | - | TRBV19 | TGTGCCAGTAGTATAGACCGGGTTTGGAACACTGAAGCTTTCTTT | CASSIDRVWNTEAFF
TRBJ2-7 | - | - | TRBV7-6 | TGTGCCAGCACCGACAGATTCTCCTACGAGCAGTACTTC | CASTDRFSYEQYF
TRBJ1-5 | few | - | TRBV6-1 | TGTGCCAGCAGTGCAACGGAGCTAAATAATCAGCCCCAGCATTTT | CASSATELNNQPQHF
TRBJ2-1 | once | - | TRBV10-3 | TGTGCCATCAGTGAGTCGGACATCCCCACCAATGAGCAGTTCTTC | CAISESDIPTNEQFF
TRBJ1-3 | - | - | TRBV7-5 | TGTGCCTCTTCCTTCTCTGGAAACACCATATATTTT | CASSFSGNTIYF
TRBJ1-2 | - | TRBD1 | TRBV5-4 | TGTGCCAGCAGCTACAATCGAGGGGGCGCGGATGGCTACACCTTC | CASSYNRGGADGYTF
TRBJ1-1 | - | - | TRBV7-2 | TGTGCCAGCAGCTTTACTCCCGGGGGGGGTGAAGCTTTCTTT | CASSFTPGGGEAFF
TRBJ2-3 | once | TRBD1 | TRBV15 | TGTGCCACCAGCAGAGATGGACAGGCTAGCACAGATACGCAGTATTTT | CATSRDGQASTDTQYF
TRBJ1-3 | - | TRBD1 | TRBV29-1 | TGCAGCGTGACACAGGGGGCGCCGAATTCTGGAAACACCATATATTTT | CSVTQGAPNSGNTIYF
TRBJ1-1 | - | TRBD1 | TRBV28 | TGTGCCAGCAGTTTAACCGGGACAGGGACGAACACTGAAGCTTTCTTT | CASSLTGTGTNTEAFF
TRBJ2-7 | - | - | TRBV2 | TGTGCCAGCAGTGAAATCCGGTCTTCCTACGAGCAGTACTTC | CASSEIRSSYEQYF
TRBJ2-2 | - | TRBD1 | TRBV25-1 | TGTGCCAGCAGTGGACGGACAGGGGTGAACACCGGGGAGCTGTTTTTT | CASSGRTGVNTGELFF
TRBJ2-7 | - | - | TRBV6-5 | TGTGCCAGCTGTACAACCGCAACCTCCTACGAGCAGTACTTC | CASCTTATSYEQYF
TRBJ1-5 | - | TRBD1 | TRBV28 | TGTGCCAGCATAACGGGACAGGGTAGCAATCAGCCCCAGCATTTT | CASITGQGSNQPQHF
TRBJ1-4 | - | - | TRBV19 | TGTGCCAGTGTCAGGGGTTGGGGTGAAAAACTGTTTTTT | CASVRGWGEKLFF
TRBJ2-3 | few | - | TRBV6-5 | TGTGCCAGCAGTTACTCGATTGGCAGCACAGATACGCAGTATTTT | CASSYSIGSTDTQYF
TRBJ2-7 | - | - | TRBV6-5 | TGTGCCAGCAGTTCGGACAGTCTACCCTCCTACGAGCAGTACTTC | CASSSDSLPSYEQYF